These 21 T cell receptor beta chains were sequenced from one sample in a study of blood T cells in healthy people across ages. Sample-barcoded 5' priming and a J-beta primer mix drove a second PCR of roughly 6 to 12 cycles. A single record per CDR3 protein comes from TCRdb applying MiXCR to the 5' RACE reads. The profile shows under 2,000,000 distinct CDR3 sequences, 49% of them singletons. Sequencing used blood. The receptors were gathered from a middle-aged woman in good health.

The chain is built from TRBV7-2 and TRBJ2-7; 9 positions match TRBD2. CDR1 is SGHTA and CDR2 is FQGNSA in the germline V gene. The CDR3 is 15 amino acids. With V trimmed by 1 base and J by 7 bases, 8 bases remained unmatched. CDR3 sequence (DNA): TGTGCCAGCAGCTTAGACTCAGCGGGGGGCGGGGAGCAGTACTTC. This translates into CASSLDSAGGGEQYF.

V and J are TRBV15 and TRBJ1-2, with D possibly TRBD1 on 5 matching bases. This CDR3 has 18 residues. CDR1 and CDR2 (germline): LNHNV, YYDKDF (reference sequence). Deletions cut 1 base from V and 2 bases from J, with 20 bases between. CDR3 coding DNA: TGTGCCACCAGCAGAGGGGGGTCAGGCAGTGCCTCCAACTATGGCTACACCTTC. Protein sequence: CATSRGGSGSASNYGYTF.

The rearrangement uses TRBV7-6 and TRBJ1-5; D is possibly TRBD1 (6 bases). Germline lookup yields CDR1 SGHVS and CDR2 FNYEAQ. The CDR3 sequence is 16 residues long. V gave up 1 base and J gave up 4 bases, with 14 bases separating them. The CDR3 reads CASSLGQAAFNQPQHF. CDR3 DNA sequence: TGTGCCAGCAGCTTAGGACAGGCGGCCTTTAATCAGCCCCAGCATTTT.

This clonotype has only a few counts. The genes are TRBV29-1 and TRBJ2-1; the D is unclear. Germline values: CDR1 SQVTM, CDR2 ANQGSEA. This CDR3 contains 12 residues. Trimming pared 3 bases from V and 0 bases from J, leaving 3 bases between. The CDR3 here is CSVEASYNEQFF. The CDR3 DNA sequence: TGCAGCGTTGAGGCCTCCTACAATGAGCAGTTCTTC.

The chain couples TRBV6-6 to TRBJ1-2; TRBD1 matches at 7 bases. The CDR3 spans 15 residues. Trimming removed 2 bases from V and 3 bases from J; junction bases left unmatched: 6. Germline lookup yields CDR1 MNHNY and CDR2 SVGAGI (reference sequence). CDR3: CASSYGTGTDYGYTF. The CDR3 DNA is TGTGCCAGCAGTTACGGCACCGGGACAGACTATGGCTACACCTTC.

CDR3 bases: TGTGCCAGCAGCACCACAGGGGCCACAGATACGCAGTATTTT. Translation: CASSTTGATDTQYF. This chain uses TRBV7-9 with TRBJ2-3; 7 positions agree with TRBD1. Germline CDR1 and CDR2: SEHNR and FQNEAQ (reference sequence). The CDR3 consists of 14 residues. The J segment lost 2 bases and the V segment lost 5 bases, leaving 4 bases of the junction unmatched.

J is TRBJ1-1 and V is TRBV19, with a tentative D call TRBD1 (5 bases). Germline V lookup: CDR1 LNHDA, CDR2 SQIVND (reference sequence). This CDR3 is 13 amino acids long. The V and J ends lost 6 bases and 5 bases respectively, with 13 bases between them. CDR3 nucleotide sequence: TGTGCCAGTAGGAGACAGTCGGGAACTGAAGCTTTCTTT. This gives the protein CASRRQSGTEAFF.

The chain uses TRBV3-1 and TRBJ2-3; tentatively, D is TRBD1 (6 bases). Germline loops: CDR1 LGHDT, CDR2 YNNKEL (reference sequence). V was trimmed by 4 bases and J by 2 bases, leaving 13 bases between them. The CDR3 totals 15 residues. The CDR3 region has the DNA TGTGCCAGCAGCCCCGGGACACTATACACAGATACGCAGTATTTT. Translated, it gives CASSPGTLYTDTQYF.

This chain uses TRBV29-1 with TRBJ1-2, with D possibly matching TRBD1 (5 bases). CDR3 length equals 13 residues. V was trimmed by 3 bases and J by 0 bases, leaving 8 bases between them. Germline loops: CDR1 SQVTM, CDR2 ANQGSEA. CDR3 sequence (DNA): TGCAGCGTTGAGGGGCGCTCTAACTATGGCTACACCTTC. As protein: CSVEGRSNYGYTF.

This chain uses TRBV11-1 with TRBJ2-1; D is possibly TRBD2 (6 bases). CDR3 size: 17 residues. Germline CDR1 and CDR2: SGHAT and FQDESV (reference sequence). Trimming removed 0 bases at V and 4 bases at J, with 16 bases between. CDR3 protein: CASSLAASGGAYNEQFF. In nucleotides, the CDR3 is TGTGCCAGCAGCTTAGCTGCCTCTGGCGGGGCTTACAATGAGCAGTTCTTC.

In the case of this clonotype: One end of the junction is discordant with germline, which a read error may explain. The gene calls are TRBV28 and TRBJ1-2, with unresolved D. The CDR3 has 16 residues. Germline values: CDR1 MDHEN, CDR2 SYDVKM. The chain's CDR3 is CACSLRVTGNYYGYTF. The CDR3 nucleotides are TGTGCCTGCAGTTTACGCGTTACGGGGAATTACTATGGCTACACCTTC.

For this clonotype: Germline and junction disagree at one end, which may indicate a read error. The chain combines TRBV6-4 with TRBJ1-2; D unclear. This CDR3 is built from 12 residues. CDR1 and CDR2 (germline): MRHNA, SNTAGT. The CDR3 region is CAISAGSGGYTF. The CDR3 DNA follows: TGTGCCATCAGTGCCGGGTCGGGCGGCTACACCTTC.

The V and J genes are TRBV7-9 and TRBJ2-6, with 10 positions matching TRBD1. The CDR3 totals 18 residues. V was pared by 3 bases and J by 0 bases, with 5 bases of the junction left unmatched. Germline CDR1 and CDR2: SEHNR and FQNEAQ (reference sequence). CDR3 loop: CASSLDRGASSGANVLTF. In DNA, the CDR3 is TGTGCCAGCAGCTTGGACAGGGGGGCTAGCTCTGGGGCCAACGTCCTGACTTTC.

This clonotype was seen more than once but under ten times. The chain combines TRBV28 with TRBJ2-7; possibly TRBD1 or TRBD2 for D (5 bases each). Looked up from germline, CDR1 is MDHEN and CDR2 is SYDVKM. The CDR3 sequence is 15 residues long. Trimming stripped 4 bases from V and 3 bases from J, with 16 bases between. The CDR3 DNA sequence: TGTGCCAGCAGTTCTACTTCCGGGACCGTCTACGAGCAGTACTTC. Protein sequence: CASSSTSGTVYEQYF.

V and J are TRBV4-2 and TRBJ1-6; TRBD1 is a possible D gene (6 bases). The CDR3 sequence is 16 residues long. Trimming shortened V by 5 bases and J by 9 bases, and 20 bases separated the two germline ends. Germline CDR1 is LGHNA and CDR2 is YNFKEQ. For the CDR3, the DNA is TGTGCCAGCAGCACCGAAGTTAATCAGGGGATTTCACCCCTCCACTTT. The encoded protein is CASSTEVNQGISPLHF.

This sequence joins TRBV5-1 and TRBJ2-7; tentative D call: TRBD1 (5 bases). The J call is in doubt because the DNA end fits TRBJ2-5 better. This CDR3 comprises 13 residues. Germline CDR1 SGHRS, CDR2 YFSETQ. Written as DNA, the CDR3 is TGCGCCAGCAGCATAGACAGTTCCGGGACCCAGTACTTC. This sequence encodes CASSIDSSGTQYF.

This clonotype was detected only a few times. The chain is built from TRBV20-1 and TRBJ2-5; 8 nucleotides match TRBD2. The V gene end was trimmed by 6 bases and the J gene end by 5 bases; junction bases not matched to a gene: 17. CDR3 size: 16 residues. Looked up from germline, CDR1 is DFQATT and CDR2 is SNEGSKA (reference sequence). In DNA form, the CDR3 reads TGCAGTGCCCATATCTCGCCAGCGGGGGAGATGGAGACCCAGTACTTC. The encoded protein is CSAHISPAGEMETQYF.

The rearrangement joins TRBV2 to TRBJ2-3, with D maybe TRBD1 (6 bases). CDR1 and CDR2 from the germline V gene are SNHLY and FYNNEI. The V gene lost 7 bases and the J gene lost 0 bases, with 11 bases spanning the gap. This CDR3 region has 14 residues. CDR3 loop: CASKGGTSTDTQYF. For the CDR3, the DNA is TGTGCCAGCAAGGGTGGGACAAGCACAGATACGCAGTATTTT.

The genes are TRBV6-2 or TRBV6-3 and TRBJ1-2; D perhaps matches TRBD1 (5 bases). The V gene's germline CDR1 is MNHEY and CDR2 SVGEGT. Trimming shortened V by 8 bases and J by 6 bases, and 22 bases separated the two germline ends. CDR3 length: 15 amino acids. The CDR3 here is CASALGGERRHGYTF. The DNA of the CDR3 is TGTGCCAGCGCCCTTGGGGGGGAGCGCCGGCATGGCTACACCTTC.

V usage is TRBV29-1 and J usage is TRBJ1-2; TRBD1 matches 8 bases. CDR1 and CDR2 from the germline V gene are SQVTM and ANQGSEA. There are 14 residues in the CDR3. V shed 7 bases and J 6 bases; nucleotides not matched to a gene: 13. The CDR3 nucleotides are TGCAGCGGTGGATTGACAGGGGAAGGAGATGGCTACACCTTC. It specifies CSGGLTGEGDGYTF.

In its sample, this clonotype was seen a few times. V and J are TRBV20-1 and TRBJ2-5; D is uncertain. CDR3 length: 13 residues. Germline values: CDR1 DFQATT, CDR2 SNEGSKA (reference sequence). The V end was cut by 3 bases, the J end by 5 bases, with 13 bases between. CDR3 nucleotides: TGCAGTGCTAGCGCGGTCTTGGGGGAGACCCAGTACTTC. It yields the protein CSASAVLGETQYF.